This TCR beta chain came from a study of T-cell memory formation after mild COVID-19. Background on the study: TCR clusters largely stayed donor specific.

This CDR3 comprises 14 residues. Germline CDR1 reads ENHRY; CDR2 reads SYGVKD. The germline V and J ends were trimmed by 6 bases and 4 bases, with 15 bases remaining between them. Overall study results and limits: Later expanders leaned CD4+, whereas clones that contracted between day 15 and 85 were balanced CD4/CD8. Pre-infection memory contained some responding clones, which suggested that cross-reactive memory had joined.

This clonotype occurred a few times. Its antigen is unidentified. TCRdb called the 5' RACE reads again in MiXCR, with one record for every CDR3 protein. The table lists approximately 430,000 distinct CDR3 sequences, about 25% of them singletons, with roughly 14% in the top ten. The chain couples TRBV10-3 to TRBJ1-2; TRBD1 is a possible D gene (6 bases). Material for sequencing was PBMCs or a T cell subset sorted from them (not recorded which). The source of this sequence is an adult woman who had mild COVID-19 (a few samples of this study predate the infection). Cell type and time point are not known. The CDR3 here is CAIRGTSIGYGYTF. CDR3 sequence (DNA): TGTGCCATCAGGGGGACATCAATCGGCTATGGCTACACCTTC.